The rows below give T cell receptor beta chains drawn from one sample of a study of T cells in Graves' hyperthyroidism and ophthalmopathy. TCRdb used MiXCR to reprocess the multiplex PCR reads, holding one entry per CDR3 protein. The table shows roughly 500,000 distinct CDR3 sequences, with 46% occurring only once. The sequenced sample was peripheral blood or thyroid tissue (not recorded which). The receptors shown here come from an adult woman with Graves' disease, either hyperthyroidism or ophthalmopathy (not recorded which). Both conserved end residues are trimmed from each CDR3.

cdr3_aa	v_call	j_call
ARSRGLAEQETQY	TRBV27	TRBJ2-5
ASSHRDRDKQETQY	TRBV7-9	TRBJ2-5
ATSTDMNTEAF	TRBV15	TRBJ1-1
ASSPGAGGQPQH	TRBV7-9	TRBJ1-5
ASGVSSYEQY	TRBV6-1	TRBJ2-7
ASSMPGRTGELF	TRBV19	TRBJ2-2
ASSYGRGDQPQH	TRBV13	TRBJ1-5
ASSVRSGANTGELF	TRBV9	TRBJ2-2
SAPHPRQGGETQY	TRBV20-1	TRBJ2-5
ASSEGLGTSGTEETQY	TRBV25-1	TRBJ2-5
GVGGAGFTEAF	TRBV29-1	TRBJ1-1
ASSQEPGLRGNYGYT	TRBV4-2	TRBJ1-2
ASSQGLAGDDETQY	TRBV7-9	TRBJ2-5
ASTEQETQY	TRBV7-2	TRBJ2-5
ASSGFGGNTEAF	TRBV25-1	TRBJ1-1
AIRENTGELF	TRBV10-3	TRBJ2-2
ASSFRQGQSQPQH	TRBV7-2	TRBJ1-5
SVVTGGINQPQH	TRBV29-1	TRBJ1-5
STGTEEQY	TRBV29-1	TRBJ2-7
ASSWTGGGYT	TRBV28	TRBJ1-2
SARPTPGQGLSGANVLT	TRBV20-1	TRBJ2-6